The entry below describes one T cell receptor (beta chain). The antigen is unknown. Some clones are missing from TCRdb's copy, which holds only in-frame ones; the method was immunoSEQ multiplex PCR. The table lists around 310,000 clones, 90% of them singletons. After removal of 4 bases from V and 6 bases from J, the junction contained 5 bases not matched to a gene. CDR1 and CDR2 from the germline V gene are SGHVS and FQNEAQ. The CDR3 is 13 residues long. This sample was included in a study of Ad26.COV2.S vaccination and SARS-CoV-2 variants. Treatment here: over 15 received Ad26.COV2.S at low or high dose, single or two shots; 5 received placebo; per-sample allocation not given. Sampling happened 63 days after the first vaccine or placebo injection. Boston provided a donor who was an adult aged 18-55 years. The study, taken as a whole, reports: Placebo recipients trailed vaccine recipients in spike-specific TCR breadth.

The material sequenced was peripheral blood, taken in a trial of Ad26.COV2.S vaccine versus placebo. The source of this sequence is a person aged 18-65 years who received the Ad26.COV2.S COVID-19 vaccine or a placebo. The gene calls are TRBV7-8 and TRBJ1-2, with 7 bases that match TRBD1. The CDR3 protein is CASSSYRGHGYTF. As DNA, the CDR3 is TGTGCCAGCAGCTCTTACAGGGGTCATGGCTACACCTTC.